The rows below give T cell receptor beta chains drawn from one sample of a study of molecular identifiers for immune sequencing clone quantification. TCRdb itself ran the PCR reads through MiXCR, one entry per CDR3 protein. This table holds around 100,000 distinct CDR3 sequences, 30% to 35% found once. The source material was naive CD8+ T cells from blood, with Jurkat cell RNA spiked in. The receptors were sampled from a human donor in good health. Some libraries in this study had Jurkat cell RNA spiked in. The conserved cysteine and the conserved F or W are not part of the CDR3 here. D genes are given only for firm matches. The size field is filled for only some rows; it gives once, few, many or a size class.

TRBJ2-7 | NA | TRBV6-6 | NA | AGTPGLDRYEQY
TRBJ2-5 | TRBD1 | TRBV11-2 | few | ASSLVGTDTETQY
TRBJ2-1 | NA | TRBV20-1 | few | SATLGGSYNEQF
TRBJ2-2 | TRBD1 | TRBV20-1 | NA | SAGSGTGSAGELF
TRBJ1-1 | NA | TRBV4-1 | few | ASSQVSSGTPNTEAF
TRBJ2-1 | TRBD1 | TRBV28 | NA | ASSRDRVGYNEQF
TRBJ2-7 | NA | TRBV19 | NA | DSTVRVDEQY
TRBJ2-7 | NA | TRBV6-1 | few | ASSEYPLPRFYEQY
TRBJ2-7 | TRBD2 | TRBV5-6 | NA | ASSPAGGSTYEQY
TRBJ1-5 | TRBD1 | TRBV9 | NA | ASSVGQGGNQPQH
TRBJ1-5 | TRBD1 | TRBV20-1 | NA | SASGDSPNQPQH
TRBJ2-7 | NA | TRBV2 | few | ASSEGPGGYEQY
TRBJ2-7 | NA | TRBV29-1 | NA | SVGTGTSNEQY
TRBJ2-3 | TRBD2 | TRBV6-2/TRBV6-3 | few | ARCGRRTDTQY
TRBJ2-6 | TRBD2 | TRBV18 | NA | ASSHSGTSAFSGANVLT
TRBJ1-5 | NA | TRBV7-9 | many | ASSLPGRDQPQH
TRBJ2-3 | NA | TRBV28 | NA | ASSFPPMGTDTQY
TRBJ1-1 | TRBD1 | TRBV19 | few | ASPVGRRGQGGYGTEAF
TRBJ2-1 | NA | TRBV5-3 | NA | ASSWSGGSNEQV
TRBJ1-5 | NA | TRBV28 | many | ASTQPGGAYQPQH
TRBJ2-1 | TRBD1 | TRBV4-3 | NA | ASSQAQGVDEQF
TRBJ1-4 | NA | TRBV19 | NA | ASTGQTTNEKLF
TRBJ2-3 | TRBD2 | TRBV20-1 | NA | SATSAGGPSDTQY
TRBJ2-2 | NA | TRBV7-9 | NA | ASSLADSVTGELF
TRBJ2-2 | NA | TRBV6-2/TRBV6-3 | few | ASRPTGSWRANTGELF
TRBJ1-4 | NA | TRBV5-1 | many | ASSLDGGEEKLF
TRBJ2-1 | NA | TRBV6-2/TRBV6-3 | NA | ASTDSVVYNEQF
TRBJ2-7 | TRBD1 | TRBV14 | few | ASSQGYGTGYEQY
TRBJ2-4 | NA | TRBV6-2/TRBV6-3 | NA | ASSRAWGLAVAGYIQY
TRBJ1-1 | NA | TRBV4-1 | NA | ASSHRGSGTEAF
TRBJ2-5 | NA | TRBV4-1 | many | ASSQVHRKETQY
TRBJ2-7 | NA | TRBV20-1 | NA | NLEDRDGLEQY
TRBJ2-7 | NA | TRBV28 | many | ASNPQAGPHTGYEQY
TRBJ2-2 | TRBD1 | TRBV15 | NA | ATGQGAPGELF
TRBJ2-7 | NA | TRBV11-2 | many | ASSLRSGPTYEQY
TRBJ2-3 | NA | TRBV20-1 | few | SARVLRGATDTQY
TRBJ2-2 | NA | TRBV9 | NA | ASSVNRREPTGELF
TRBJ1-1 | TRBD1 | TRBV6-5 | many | ASSWGQLNTEAF
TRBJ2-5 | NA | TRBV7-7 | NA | ASSLYEQETLY
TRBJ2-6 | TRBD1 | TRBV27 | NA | ASRLQGPGANVLT
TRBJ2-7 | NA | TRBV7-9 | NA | ASTRQVSDEQY
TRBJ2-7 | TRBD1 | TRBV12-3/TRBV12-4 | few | ASSFWDRATEQY
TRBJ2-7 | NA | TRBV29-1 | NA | SVVVTYEQY
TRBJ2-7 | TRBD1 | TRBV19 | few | ASTPGQGNYEQY
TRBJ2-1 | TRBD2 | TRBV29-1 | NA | SVHGLLAASYNEQF
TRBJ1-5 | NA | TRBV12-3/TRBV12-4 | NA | ASSLTRGEPQH
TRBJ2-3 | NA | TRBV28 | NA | ASSRPTDTQY
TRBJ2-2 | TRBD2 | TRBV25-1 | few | ASRYAPGLAGVTGELF
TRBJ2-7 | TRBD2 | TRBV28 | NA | ASSVWGGTYEQY
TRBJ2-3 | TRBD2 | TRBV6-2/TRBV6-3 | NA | ASRPEREHEADTQY
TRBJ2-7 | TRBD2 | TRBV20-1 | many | SARGTSYEQY